Listed here are 9 T cell receptor beta chains from one sample, sequenced in a study of graft-versus-host responses after intestinal transplantation. Some clones are missing from TCRdb's copy, which holds only in-frame ones; the method was immunoSEQ multiplex PCR. This sample has 20,000 or so clones, with almost 85% found just once. Sample: PBMCs, taken 14 days after transplant. The receptors come from a human patient who received an intestinal transplant, so some T cells may come from the graft donor.

This chain connects TRBV27 to TRBJ1-5, with no clear D. Germline CDR1 MNHEY, CDR2 SMNVEV (reference sequence). Deletions cut 5 bases from V and 5 bases from J, with 4 bases between. The CDR3 is 11 residues long. CDR3 amino acids: CASSAYQPQHF. As DNA, the CDR3 is TGTGCCAGCAGTGCTTATCAGCCCCAGCATTTT.

This clone occurred a few times. The genes are TRBV6-5 and TRBJ1-1, with TRBD1 matching 10 bases. Germline-derived CDR1 and CDR2 are MNHEY and SVGAGI. The junction had 6 bases not matched to a gene; V was cut back by 4 bases and J by 4 bases. CDR3 length: 15 residues. The CDR3 sequence is CASSSGTGEGTEAFF. CDR3 coding DNA: TGTGCCAGCAGTTCTGGGACAGGGGAGGGCACTGAAGCTTTCTTT.

This clone turned up a few times. The sample has other DNA sequences that encode this CDR3 too. The chain recombines TRBV9 with TRBJ2-5, with TRBD2 matching 8 bases. This CDR3 contains 16 residues. V lost 0 bases, J lost 4 bases, and 8 bases stayed unmatched. Germline V lookup: CDR1 SGDLS, CDR2 YYNGEE. CDR3 DNA sequence: TGTGCCAGCAGCGTAGTAGGTCGGGGGGGCAGAGAGACCCAGTACTTC. Its translation: CASSVVGRGGRETQYF.

V is TRBV11-2 and J is TRBJ2-6; 7 bases match TRBD1. Trimming cost V 1 base and J 0 bases; bases outside gene matches: 9. This CDR3 is 19 amino acids long. Germline V gene sequence: CDR1 SGHAT, CDR2 FQNNGV. CDR3 sequence (DNA): TGTGCCAGCAGCTTAGTTCCGGGACAGTTCCACTCTGGGGCCAACGTCCTGACTTTC. Amino acid sequence: CASSLVPGQFHSGANVLTF.

The V call is TRBV6-5, the J call TRBJ2-7; perhaps D is TRBD1 or TRBD2 (6 bases each). Germline CDR1 and CDR2: MNHEY and SVGAGI. V lost 3 bases, J lost 2 bases, and 14 bases lay in between. The CDR3 covers 15 residues. The CDR3 DNA reads TGTGCCAGCAGTTATTTAGGGGGGACCCCCTACGAGCAGTACTTC. As protein: CASSYLGGTPYEQYF.

Only a few counts were recorded for this clone. The gene calls are TRBV6-4 and TRBJ2-5; D unclear. V dropped 2 bases and J dropped 1 base, with 11 bases sitting between them. The CDR3 is 15 residues long. Germline V lookup: CDR1 MRHNA, CDR2 SNTAGT. CDR3 protein: CASSDGIGPQETQYF. Written as DNA, the CDR3 is TGTGCCAGCAGTGACGGTATAGGACCCCAAGAGACCCAGTACTTC.

The gene calls are TRBV7-6 and TRBJ1-1; D is ambiguous. V lost 1 base and J 4 bases, leaving 16 bases between the germline ends. The germline CDR1 and CDR2 sequences are SGHVS and FNYEAQ. The CDR3 covers 16 residues. The CDR3 DNA reads TGTGCCAGCAGCTTAGGTCATTTCTTTTGGCCCACTGAAGCTTTCTTT. This sequence encodes CASSLGHFFWPTEAFF.

This chain joins TRBV11-3 and TRBJ1-3; possibly TRBD1 for D (5 bases). Germline assignment: CDR1 SGHNT and CDR2 YENEEA. The V end was cut by 0 bases, the J end by 0 bases, with 15 bases between. The CDR3 has 18 amino acids. CDR3 in DNA: TGTGCCAGCAGCTTAGAAGGGGCAGGGAAAAGCTCTGGAAACACCATATATTTT. This codes for CASSLEGAGKSSGNTIYF.

Only one count was recorded for this clone. The rearrangement uses TRBV2 and TRBJ2-1; 7 nucleotides line up with TRBD2. CDR1 and CDR2 (germline): SNHLY, FYNNEI. CDR3 length equals 15 residues. V lost 7 bases and J lost 3; bases outside the gene matches: 9. The CDR3 sequence is CASKRATSNYNEQFF. The CDR3 bases are TGTGCCAGCAAGAGGGCGACTAGCAACTACAATGAGCAGTTCTTC. The variable domain in full, completed from reference TRBV2 and TRBJ2-1, reads EPEVTQTPSHQVTQMGQEVILRCVPISNHLYFYWYRQILGQKVEFLVSFYNNEISEKSEIFDDQFSVERPDGSNFTLKIRSTKLEDSAMYFCASKRATSNYNEQFFGPGTRLTVL.